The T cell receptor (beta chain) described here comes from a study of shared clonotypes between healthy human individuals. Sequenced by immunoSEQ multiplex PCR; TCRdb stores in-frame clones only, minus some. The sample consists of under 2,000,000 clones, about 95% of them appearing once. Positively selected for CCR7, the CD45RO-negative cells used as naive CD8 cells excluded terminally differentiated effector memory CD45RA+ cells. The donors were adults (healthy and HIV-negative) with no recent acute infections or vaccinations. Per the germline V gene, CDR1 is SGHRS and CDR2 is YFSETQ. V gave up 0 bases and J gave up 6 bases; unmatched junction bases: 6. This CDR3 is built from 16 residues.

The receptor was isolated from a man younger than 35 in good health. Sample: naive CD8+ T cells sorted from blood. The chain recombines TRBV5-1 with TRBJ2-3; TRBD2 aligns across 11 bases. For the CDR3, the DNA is TGCGCCAGCAGCTTGGTAGGACTAGCGGGTCTGGATACGCAGTATTTT. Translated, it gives CASSLVGLAGLDTQYF.